This TCR beta chain was documented in a study of Graves' ophthalmopathy and Graves' hyperthyroidism. Study-level points and caveats: Cross-validated, the 13-signature model showed 87.88%/81.08% sensitivity/specificity, and 80%/75% in the test set.

Note on this clonotype: Its antigen remains unknown.

CDR3 length equals 16 residues. CDR1 and CDR2 (germline): LGHNA, YNFKEQ. V was cut by 0 bases and J by 2 bases, with 11 bases left in between. Investigators amplified TCR beta CDR3 regions from RNA transcripts. Second-round multiplex PCR followed a first-round RT-PCR using HTBI primers. TCRdb re-called the multiplex PCR reads with MiXCR, one entry per CDR3 protein. The sample shows some 520,000 distinct CDR3 sequences, 14% of them seen only once. Sequencing was performed on blood. The clonotype originates from a woman aged 30 to 39 with Graves' ophthalmopathy. The chain carries TRBV4-2 and TRBJ1-5; possibly TRBD1 for D (6 bases). The CDR3 DNA reads as TGTGCCAGCAGCCAAGATGGACAGTGTCGCAATCAGCCCCAGCATTTT. Amino acid sequence: CASSQDGQCRNQPQHF.